This T cell receptor beta chain appears in the sequencing data of a study of T-cell memory formation after mild COVID-19. Germline V gene lookup returns CDR1 SEHNR and CDR2 FQNEAQ (reference sequence). CDR3 size: 15 residues. With 5 bases clipped from V and 6 bases from J, the junction kept 7 bases outside the gene matches. This clonotype is a singleton in its sample. Libraries for TCRalpha and TCRbeta carried sample barcodes and unique molecular identifiers via 5'RACE. TCRdb independently ran MiXCR on the 5' RACE reads; one entry per CDR3 protein. The sample contains some 490,000 distinct CDR3 sequences, 18% of which appear only once.

The sequencing input was PBMCs or a T cell subset sorted from them (not recorded which). The TCR sequence derives from an adult woman who had mild COVID-19 (a few samples of this study predate the infection). Cell type and time point are not known. The V gene is TRBV7-9, the J gene TRBJ2-3, with 11 bases lining up with TRBD1. Here the CDR3 reads CASSPGQGEVDTQYF. The CDR3 DNA reads TGTGCCAGCAGCCCGGGACAGGGGGAGGTGGATACGCAGTATTTT.